Below, 2 T cell receptor beta chains from the same sample are listed, as sequenced in a study of beta chain features in type 1 diabetes. Overall study results and limits: A moderate, significant TCRB CDR3 shortening appeared in type 1 diabetes across four CD4+ subsets.

Which antigens these TCRs recognize remains unknown. Every isolated RNA sample was fully reverse transcribed, so sequencing captured expressed TCRB transcripts. Assay used: immunoSEQ multiplex PCR; TCRdb lists only in-frame clones, some missing. The sample shows about 390,000 clones, 9.6% of them seen only once. Sequenced input: central memory CD4+ T cells from blood. These receptors were obtained from a man in his thirties or forties with type 1 diabetes.

This clone has at least ten counts. The gene calls are TRBV6-5 and TRBJ2-1, with D tentatively TRBD1 (6 bases). Germline V gene lookup returns CDR1 MNHEY and CDR2 SVGAGI. Trimming stripped 5 bases from V and 8 bases from J, with 10 bases between. The CDR3 has 12 residues. The CDR3 coding sequence is TGTGCCAGCAGTCGTACAGGGTATGAGCAGTTCTTC. This translates into CASSRTGYEQFF.

In this sample, this clone turned up a few times. The V call is TRBV11-1, the J call TRBJ1-1; no clear D gene. V was shortened by 9 bases and J by 7 bases, with 21 bases between the two germline ends. This CDR3 comprises 14 residues. Per germline, CDR1 SGHAT and CDR2 FQDESV (reference sequence). The CDR3 sequence is CASGTVGFRREAFF. The CDR3 nucleotides are TGTGCCAGTGGAACCGTGGGATTCAGGCGTGAAGCTTTCTTT.